These 10 T cell receptor beta chains came from one sample sequenced in a study of T cells in Graves' hyperthyroidism and ophthalmopathy. The source material, RNA transcripts, was used to amplify TCR beta CDR3 regions. In the first-round RT-PCR of the TCR CDR3, the HTBI primer set was used. TCRdb analysed the multiplex PCR reads with MiXCR anew, one entry per CDR3 protein. This table holds some 770,000 distinct CDR3 sequences, about a sixth found once. Sequencing was done on a sample of blood. The receptors stem from a man aged 18 to 29 with Graves' hyperthyroidism.

The chain carries TRBV18 and TRBJ1-2, with 12 bases matching TRBD1. The CDR3 sequence is 18 residues long. J gave up 4 bases and V 4 bases, and 13 bases lay outside the gene matches. CDR1 is KGHSH, CDR2 LQKENI, per germline. CDR3 region: CASSQSSGTGGQLYGYTF. The CDR3 nucleotides are TGTGCCAGCTCACAAAGCTCCGGGACAGGGGGCCAACTCTATGGCTACACCTTC.

This clonotype was seen ten or more times. This chain uses TRBV12-5 with TRBJ2-1; possible D gene TRBD2, 5 bases. The germline gives CDR1 LGHNT, CDR2 FRNRAP. The CDR3 sequence is 16 residues long. V lost 0 bases and J 6 bases, leaving 15 bases between the germline ends. CDR3 loop: CASGLVLGNFSNEQFF. CDR3 DNA sequence: TGTGCTAGTGGTTTGGTACTCGGGAATTTTAGCAATGAGCAGTTCTTC.

In its sample, this clonotype was seen a few times. V gene TRBV19 combines with J gene TRBJ1-5; the D gene is possibly TRBD1 (5 bases). Per germline, CDR1 LNHDA and CDR2 SQIVND (reference sequence). V shed 10 bases and J shed 4 bases, with 17 bases lying between them. CDR3 length equals 14 residues. DNA of the CDR3: TGTGCCACAAAAGACAGTCGCCCGAATCAGCCCCAGCATTTT. This translates into CATKDSRPNQPQHF.

The chain uses TRBV12-3 or TRBV12-4 and TRBJ2-5; 9 positions agree with TRBD2. The CDR3 consists of 16 residues. With V trimmed by 0 bases and J by 1 base, 3 bases remained unmatched. The chain's CDR3 is CASSLAGGRAQETQYF. The CDR3 coding sequence is TGTGCCAGCAGTTTAGCCGGCGGGAGGGCCCAAGAGACCCAGTACTTC.

This clonotype was recorded a few times. The chain couples TRBV13 to TRBJ2-2, with D perhaps TRBD2 (6 bases). Trimming removed 5 bases from V and 3 bases from J, with 10 bases in between. CDR3 size: 14 residues. The germline V gene encodes CDR1 PRHDT and CDR2 FYEKMQ (reference sequence). The CDR3, as DNA: TGTGCCAGCAGCCGCCCGGGAGACACCGGGGAGCTGTTTTTT. Translating it yields CASSRPGDTGELFF.

This clonotype has at least ten counts. This chain uses TRBV27 with TRBJ2-7; 7 bases are a match to TRBD1. Germline V gives CDR1 MNHEY, CDR2 SMNVEV (reference sequence). The CDR3 spans 17 residues. V shed 5 bases and J 2 bases; nucleotides not matched to a gene: 15. This CDR3 is CASSTRYLDREPYEQYF. CDR3 bases: TGTGCCAGCAGTACTCGCTACCTAGACAGGGAACCCTACGAGCAGTACTTC.

This clonotype was seen many times. The rearrangement uses TRBV28 and TRBJ1-1; 8 positions agree with TRBD1. The V gene's germline CDR1 is MDHEN and CDR2 SYDVKM. CDR3 length: 12 residues. V gave up 7 bases and J gave up 3 bases; unmatched junction bases: 1. CDR3 amino acids: CASMDRDTEAFF. In DNA, the CDR3 is TGTGCCAGCATGGACAGGGACACTGAAGCTTTCTTT. The full variable domain, its missing parts supplied by reference TRBV28 and TRBJ1-1, is DVKVTQSSRYLVKRTGEKVFLECVQDMDHENMFWYRQDPGLGLRLIYFSYDVKMKEKGDIPEGYSVSREKKERFSLILESASTNQTSMYLCASMDRDTEAFFGQGTRLTVV.

This clonotype was found a few times. The V and J genes are TRBV9 and TRBJ2-3, with D perhaps TRBD2 (6 bases). With 4 bases removed from V and 4 bases from J, the gap between germline ends came to 19 bases. Germline loops: CDR1 SGDLS, CDR2 YYNGEE. The CDR3 length is 16 residues. The CDR3 loop reads CASSPQGGFSADTQYF. In DNA form, the CDR3 reads TGTGCCAGCAGCCCCCAAGGAGGGTTTTCAGCAGATACGCAGTATTTT.

J is TRBJ1-1 and V is TRBV5-1; D is uncertain. Germline CDR1 reads SGHRS; CDR2 reads YFSETQ. The CDR3 runs 13 residues. Between the trimmed V and J ends, which lost 2 bases and 7 bases, there was a span of 12 bases. The CDR3 here is CASSFEGRGEAFF. CDR3 bases: TGCGCCAGCAGCTTTGAGGGAAGAGGTGAAGCTTTCTTT.

This clonotype was picked up many times. The chain carries TRBV27 and TRBJ1-5; TRBD1 might be the D (6 bases). The ends were cut back, 6 bases at V and 3 bases at J, with 15 bases in the middle. The CDR3 sequence is 15 residues long. From germline, CDR1 is MNHEY and CDR2 SMNVEV (reference sequence). Written as DNA, the CDR3 is TGTGCCAGCAGCTCTGACAGGACCTACAATCAGCCCCAGCATTTT. Protein: CASSSDRTYNQPQHF.